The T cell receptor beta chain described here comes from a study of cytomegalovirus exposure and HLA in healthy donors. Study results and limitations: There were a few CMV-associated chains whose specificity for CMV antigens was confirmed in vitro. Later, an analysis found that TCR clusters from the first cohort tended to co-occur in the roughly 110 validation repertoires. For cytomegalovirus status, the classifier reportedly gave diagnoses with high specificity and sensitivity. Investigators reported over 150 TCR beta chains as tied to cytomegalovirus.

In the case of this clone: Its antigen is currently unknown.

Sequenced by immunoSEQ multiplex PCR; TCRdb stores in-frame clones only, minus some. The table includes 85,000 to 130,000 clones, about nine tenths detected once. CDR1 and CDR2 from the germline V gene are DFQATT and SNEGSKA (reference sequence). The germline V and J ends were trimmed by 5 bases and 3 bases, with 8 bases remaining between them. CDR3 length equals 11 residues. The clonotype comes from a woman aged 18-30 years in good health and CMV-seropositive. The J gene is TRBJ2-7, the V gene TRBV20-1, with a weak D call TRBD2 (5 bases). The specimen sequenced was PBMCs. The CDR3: CSALEGYEQYF. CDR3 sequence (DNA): TGCAGTGCTCTCGAGGGCTACGAGCAGTACTTC.